The 19 T cell receptor beta chains in this list originate from one sample, sequenced in a study of identifying expanded T cells in peripheral blood. Here immunoSEQ multiplex PCR was the method, and the copy in TCRdb shows in-frame clones only, minus some. The sample contains about 52,000 clones, approximately 86% of which appear only once. Sequencing was performed on blood. The receptor source for this set is a person between 18 and 69 years old in good health.

In the case of this clone: This sample also contains other DNA sequences that code for the same CDR3. This chain uses TRBV9 with TRBJ2-2, with D possibly being TRBD2 (5 bases). Germline CDR1 is SGDLS and CDR2 is YYNGEE. The germline V and J ends were trimmed by 4 bases and 4 bases, with 14 bases remaining between them. The CDR3 is made up of 15 amino acids. The DNA for the CDR3 is TGTGCCAGCAGCTCTGTGGGAGAGGGCACCGGGGAGCTGTTTTTT. Its translation is CASSSVGEGTGELFF.

The V call is TRBV5-1, the J call TRBJ1-1; D not resolved. Germline V gene sequence: CDR1 SGHRS, CDR2 YFSETQ. V lost 6 bases and J lost 1, with 10 bases in between. This CDR3 spans 13 amino acids. The CDR3: CASTDPPNTEAFF. CDR3 coding DNA: TGCGCCAGCACCGACCCCCCGAACACTGAAGCTTTCTTT.

The V and J genes are TRBV2 and TRBJ2-3; D may be TRBD1 (6 bases). With 0 bases removed from V and 5 bases from J, the gap between germline ends came to 21 bases. Germline CDR1 SNHLY, CDR2 FYNNEI. This CDR3 has 18 amino acids. CDR3 in amino acids: CASSEALSGEGHLDTQYF. The CDR3 region has the DNA TGTGCCAGCAGTGAAGCGCTGAGTGGTGAGGGACACCTAGATACGCAGTATTTT.

The V gene is TRBV19, the J gene TRBJ2-3; D is undetermined. V shed 1 base and J shed 5 bases, with 7 bases lying between them. The length of the CDR3 is 13 residues. Germline V CDR1 and CDR2: LNHDA, SQIVND (reference sequence). CDR3 in DNA: TGTGCCAGTAGTATAGCCAGGCGAGATACGCAGTATTTT. Amino acid sequence: CASSIARRDTQYF.

The CDR3 here is CASTKGLAGAGEQFF. The CDR3 coding sequence is TGTGCCAGCACCAAGGGACTAGCGGGAGCTGGGGAGCAGTTCTTC. The chain employs TRBV27 and TRBJ2-1; 14 nucleotides line up with TRBD2. Unmatched junction bases numbered 9, after V lost 7 bases and J lost 10 bases. The CDR3 spans 15 residues. Germline CDR1 MNHEY, CDR2 SMNVEV (reference sequence).

The chain is built from TRBV12-5 and TRBJ2-1; D is unclear. CDR1 LGHNT and CDR2 FRNRAP come from the germline V gene. Trimming stripped 1 base from V and 7 bases from J, with 2 bases between. This CDR3 has 11 residues. The CDR3 here is CASGLENEQFF. CDR3 DNA: TGTGCTAGTGGTTTGGAGAATGAGCAGTTCTTC.

For the CDR3, the DNA is TGTGCCAGTAGCAGGGACACGGCAGCATATGGCTACACCTTC. Amino acids: CASSRDTAAYGYTF. The V and J genes are TRBV19 and TRBJ1-2; maybe TRBD1 (6 bases). CDR3 length: 14 amino acids. CDR1 and CDR2 (germline): LNHDA, SQIVND (reference sequence). Trimming removed 6 bases from V and 5 bases from J, with 16 bases in between.

The CDR3 sequence is CASSLVGAANEKLFF. The CDR3 bases are TGTGCCAGCAGCTTGGTAGGGGCGGCTAATGAAAAACTGTTTTTT. The chain combines TRBV5-8 with TRBJ1-4; perhaps TRBD1 as D (5 bases). The CDR3 is 15 amino acids. Trimming removed 0 bases from V and 3 bases from J, with 9 bases in between. Germline V gene sequence: CDR1 SGHTS, CDR2 YDEGEE.

J is TRBJ2-5 and V is TRBV28; 8 positions match TRBD2. Trimming removed 8 bases from V and 0 bases from J; junction bases left unmatched: 20. Looked up from germline, CDR1 is MDHEN and CDR2 is SYDVKM. The CDR3 contains 19 residues. CDR3 DNA: TGTGCCAGCTTGCCACCCCTCGGGGGGAGCGGGGGCCACCAAGAGACCCAGTACTTC. Translation gives CASLPPLGGSGGHQETQYF. The entire variable domain, with the rest obtained from reference TRBV28 and TRBJ2-5, is as follows: DVKVTQSSRYLVKRTGEKVFLECVQDMDHENMFWYRQDPGLGLRLIYFSYDVKMKEKGDIPEGYSVSREKKERFSLILESASTNQTSMYLCASLPPLGGSGGHQETQYFGPGTRLLVL.

The CDR3 DNA follows: TGTGCCAGCAGTTTAGGCAGGGGCACCAATCAGCCCCAGCATTTT. This codes for CASSLGRGTNQPQHF. This chain links TRBV6-6 with TRBJ1-5, with a possible D match to TRBD1 (6 bases). Trimming cost V 4 bases and J 3 bases, with 13 bases left between them. Germline CDR1 and CDR2: MNHNY and SVGAGI (reference sequence). The CDR3 runs to 15 residues.

This clone was found a few times. V gene TRBV7-8 combines with J gene TRBJ1-1; D gene unclear. The germline CDR1 and CDR2 sequences are SGHVS and FQNEAQ. V was trimmed by 4 bases and J by 9 bases, leaving 9 bases between them. The CDR3 is 11 amino acids. CDR3 coding DNA: TGTGCCAGCAGCTCGCGGTCTCAAGCTTTCTTT. Encoded protein: CASSSRSQAFF.

V and J are TRBV11-3 and TRBJ1-1; 7 bases agree with TRBD1. The length of the CDR3 is 13 residues. Germline values: CDR1 SGHNT, CDR2 YENEEA. The junction had 2 bases not matched to a gene; V was cut back by 5 bases and J by 2 bases. The CDR3 sequence: CASSRDRNTEAFF. The DNA of the CDR3 is TGTGCCAGCAGCAGGGACAGAAACACTGAAGCTTTCTTT.

The gene calls are TRBV27 and TRBJ1-1; 7 bases line up with TRBD1. CDR1 is MNHEY, CDR2 SMNVEV, per germline (reference sequence). This CDR3 contains 14 residues. Trimming removed 4 bases from V and 3 bases from J; junction bases left unmatched: 5. The CDR3 loop is CASSSQGWDTEAFF. In DNA form, the CDR3 reads TGTGCCAGCAGTTCACAGGGGTGGGACACTGAAGCTTTCTTT.

The rearrangement links TRBV9 to TRBJ2-5; possibly TRBD1 or TRBD2 for D (5 bases each). Germline CDR1 reads SGDLS; CDR2 reads YYNGEE. V dropped 4 bases and J dropped 2 bases, with 12 bases sitting between them. CDR3 length equals 14 residues. CDR3 nucleotides: TGTGCCAGCAGCCTCGGGACGCTTCAAGAGACCCAGTACTTC. Translation: CASSLGTLQETQYF.

This chain links TRBV19 with TRBJ1-2, with no clear D. The V gene's germline CDR1 is LNHDA and CDR2 SQIVND (reference sequence). This CDR3 spans 11 amino acids. Trimming removed 6 bases at V and 11 bases at J, with 13 bases between. The CDR3 is CASRTSGHYTF. The CDR3 nucleotides read TGTGCCAGTAGAACCTCCGGTCATTACACCTTC.

This rearrangement joins TRBV7-2 to TRBJ2-3; no clear D gene. V gave up 3 bases and J gave up 6 bases, with 4 bases separating them. The length of the CDR3 is 11 residues. Germline CDR1 SGHTA, CDR2 FQGNSA. The CDR3 sequence is CASSFMDTQYF. As DNA, the CDR3 is TGTGCCAGCAGCTTCATGGATACGCAGTATTTT.

The chain joins TRBV7-2 to TRBJ2-1, with TRBD2 as a possible D gene (6 bases). CDR1 and CDR2 from the germline V gene are SGHTA and FQGNSA. This CDR3 contains 13 residues. The ends were cut back, 7 bases at V and 5 bases at J, with 12 bases in the middle. CDR3 sequence: CASKERVHNEQFF. The CDR3 bases are TGTGCCAGCAAGGAGCGGGTTCACAATGAGCAGTTCTTC.

The genes are TRBV5-5 and TRBJ2-7; D is perhaps TRBD2 (6 bases). V was pared by 4 bases and J by 7 bases, with 18 bases between. The germline CDR1 and CDR2 sequences are SGHKS and YYEKEE (reference sequence). The CDR3 spans 14 residues. The CDR3 protein is CASSPLGFGGEQYF. The CDR3 region has the DNA TGTGCCAGCAGCCCCCTCGGGTTTGGGGGGGAGCAGTACTTC. Full variable domain (remainder filled in from reference TRBV5-5 and TRBJ2-7): DAGVTQSPTHLIKTRGQQVTLRCSPISGHKSVSWYQQVLGQGPQFIFQYYEKEERGRGNFPDRFSARQFPNYSSELNVNALLLGDSALYLCASSPLGFGGEQYFGPGTRLTVT.

The sample holds many counts of this clone. The chain links TRBV11-3 to TRBJ1-5; no definite D call. Per germline, CDR1 SGHNT and CDR2 YENEEA. V was pared by 2 bases and J by 4 bases, with 15 bases between. The length of the CDR3 is 16 residues. Written as DNA, the CDR3 is TGTGCCAGCAGCTTATATATCGGGGTCAGGAATCAGCCCCAGCATTTT. Protein product: CASSLYIGVRNQPQHF. The entire variable domain, with the rest obtained from reference TRBV11-3 and TRBJ1-5, is as follows: EAGVVQSPRYKIIEKKQPVAFWCNPISGHNTLYWYLQNLGQGPELLIRYENEEAVDDSQLPKDRFSAERLKGVDSTLKIQPAELGDSAVYLCASSLYIGVRNQPQHFGDGTRLSIL.